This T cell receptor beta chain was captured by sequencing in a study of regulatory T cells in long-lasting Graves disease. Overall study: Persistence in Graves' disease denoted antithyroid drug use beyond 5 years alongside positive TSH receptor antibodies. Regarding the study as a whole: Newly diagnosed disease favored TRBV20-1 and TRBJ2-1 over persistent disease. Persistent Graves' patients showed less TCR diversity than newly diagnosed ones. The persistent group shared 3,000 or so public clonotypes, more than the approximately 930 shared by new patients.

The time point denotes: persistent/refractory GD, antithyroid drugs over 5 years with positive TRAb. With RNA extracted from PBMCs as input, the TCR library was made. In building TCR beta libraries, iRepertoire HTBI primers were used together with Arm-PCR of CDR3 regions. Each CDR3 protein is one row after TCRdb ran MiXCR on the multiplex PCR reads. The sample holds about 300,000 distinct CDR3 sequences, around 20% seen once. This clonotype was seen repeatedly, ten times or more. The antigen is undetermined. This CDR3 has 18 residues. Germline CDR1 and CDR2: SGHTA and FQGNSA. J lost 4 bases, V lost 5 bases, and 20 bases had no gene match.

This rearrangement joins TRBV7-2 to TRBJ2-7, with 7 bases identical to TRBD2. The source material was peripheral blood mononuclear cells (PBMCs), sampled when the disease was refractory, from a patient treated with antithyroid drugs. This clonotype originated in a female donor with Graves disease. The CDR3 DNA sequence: TGTGCCAGCAGCCCCCGGTATTATGGGGGAGGGCCCGATTACGAGCAGTACTTC. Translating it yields CASSPRYYGGGPDYEQYF.